This T cell receptor (beta chain) comes out of a study of T cells after yellow fever vaccination. On the study more broadly: Fractions of low cell number were prepared using SMART-Seq v4 Ultra Low Input.

Many counts were recorded for this clonotype. The antigen is undetermined. Notes on the study in general: Compared with primary, the secondary response was weaker and peaked at day 5, not 15. Most primary-vaccination clones recurred post-booster (nearly 98% CD4, over 70% CD8).

A universal primer site and UMIs were added as TCR cDNA was made by 5'RACE template switching. One entry per CDR3 protein, called by TCRdb with MiXCR from the 5' RACE reads. Among about 350,000 distinct CDR3 sequences, roughly 8.6% were seen once, and the ten largest hold roughly a sixth. CDR3 length: 11 amino acids. Germline assignment: CDR1 DFQATT and CDR2 SNEGSKA (reference sequence). Deletions cut 3 bases from V and 4 bases from J, with 6 bases between. The receptor was derived from a young man who received the YFV17D yellow fever vaccine. V gene TRBV20-1 combines with J gene TRBJ1-2; D call uncertain. The specimen was PBMCs, collected about 41 days after the first yellow fever vaccination. Here the CDR3 reads CSASRTYGYTF. CDR3 coding DNA: TGCAGTGCTAGCCGAACCTATGGCTACACCTTC.